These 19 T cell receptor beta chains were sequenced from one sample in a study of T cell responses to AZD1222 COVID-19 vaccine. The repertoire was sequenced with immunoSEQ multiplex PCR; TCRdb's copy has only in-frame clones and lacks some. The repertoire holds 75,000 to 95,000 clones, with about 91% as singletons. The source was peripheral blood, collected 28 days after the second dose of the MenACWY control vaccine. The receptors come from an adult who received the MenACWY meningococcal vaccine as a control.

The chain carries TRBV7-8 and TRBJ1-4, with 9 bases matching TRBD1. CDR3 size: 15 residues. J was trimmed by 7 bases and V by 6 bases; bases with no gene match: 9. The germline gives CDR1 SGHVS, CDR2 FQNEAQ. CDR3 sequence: CASSEQGAPSEKLFF. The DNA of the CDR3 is TGTGCCAGCAGTGAACAGGGGGCGCCGAGTGAAAAACTGTTTTTT.

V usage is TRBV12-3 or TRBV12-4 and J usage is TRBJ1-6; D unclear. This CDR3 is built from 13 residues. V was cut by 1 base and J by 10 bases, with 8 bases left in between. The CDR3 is CASSLEGGSPLHF. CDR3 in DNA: TGTGCCAGCAGTTTAGAGGGAGGCTCACCCCTCCACTTT.

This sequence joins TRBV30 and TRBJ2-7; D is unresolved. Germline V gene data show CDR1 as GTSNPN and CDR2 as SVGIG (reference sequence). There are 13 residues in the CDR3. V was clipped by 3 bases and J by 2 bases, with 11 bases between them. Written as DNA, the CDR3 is TGTGCCTGGAGCGTACAGAGCCCCTACGAGCAGTACTTC. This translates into CAWSVQSPYEQYF. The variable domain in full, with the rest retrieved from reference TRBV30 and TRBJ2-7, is SQTIHQWPATLVQPVGSPLSLECTVEGTSNPNLYWYRQAAGRGLQLLFYSVGIGQISSEVPQNLSASRPQDRQFILSSKKLLLSDSGFYLCAWSVQSPYEQYFGPGTRLTVT.

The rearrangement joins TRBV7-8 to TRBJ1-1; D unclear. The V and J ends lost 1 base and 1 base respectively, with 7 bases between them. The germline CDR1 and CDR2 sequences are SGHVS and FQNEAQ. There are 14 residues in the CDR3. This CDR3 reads CASSLEGSNTEAFF. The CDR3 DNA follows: TGTGCCAGCAGCTTAGAAGGATCGAACACTGAAGCTTTCTTT.

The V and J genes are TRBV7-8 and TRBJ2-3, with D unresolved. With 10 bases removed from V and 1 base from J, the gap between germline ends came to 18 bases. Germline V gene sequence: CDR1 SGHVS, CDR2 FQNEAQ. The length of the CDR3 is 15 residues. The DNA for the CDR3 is TGTGCCACCCTACCTTTGTGGCTCCGCACAGATACGCAGTATTTT. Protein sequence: CATLPLWLRTDTQYF.

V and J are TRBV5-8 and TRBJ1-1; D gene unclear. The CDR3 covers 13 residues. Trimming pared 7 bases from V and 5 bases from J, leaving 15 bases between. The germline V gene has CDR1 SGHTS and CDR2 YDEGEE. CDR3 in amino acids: CASRRRAGTEAFF. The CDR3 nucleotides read TGTGCCAGCCGAAGGAGGGCTGGTACTGAAGCTTTCTTT. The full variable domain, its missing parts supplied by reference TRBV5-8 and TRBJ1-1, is EAGVTQSPTHLIKTRGQQATLRCSPISGHTSVYWYQQALGLGLQFLLWYDEGEERNRGNFPPRFSGRQFPNYSSELNVNALELEDSALYLCASRRRAGTEAFFGQGTRLTVV.

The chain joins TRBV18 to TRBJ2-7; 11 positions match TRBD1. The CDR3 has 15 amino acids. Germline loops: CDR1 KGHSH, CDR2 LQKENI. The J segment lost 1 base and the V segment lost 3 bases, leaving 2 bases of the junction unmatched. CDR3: CASSPGTGGSYEQYF. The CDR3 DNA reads TGTGCCAGCTCACCTGGGACAGGGGGGTCCTACGAGCAGTACTTC. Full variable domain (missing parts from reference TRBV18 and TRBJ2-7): NAGVMQNPRHLVRRRGQEARLRCSPMKGHSHVYWYRQLPEEGLKFMVYLQKENIIDESGMPKERFSAEFPKEGPSILRIQQVVRGDSAAYFCASSPGTGGSYEQYFGPGTRLTVT.

The CDR3 nucleotides read TGTGCCAGCAGCTCGGACGGACCAAACACTGAAGCTTTCTTT. Residues: CASSSDGPNTEAFF. The chain has TRBV6-5 and TRBJ1-1; D gene ambiguous. This CDR3 spans 14 amino acids. Germline CDR1 and CDR2: MNHEY and SVGAGI. V lost 6 bases and J lost 2, with 13 bases in between.

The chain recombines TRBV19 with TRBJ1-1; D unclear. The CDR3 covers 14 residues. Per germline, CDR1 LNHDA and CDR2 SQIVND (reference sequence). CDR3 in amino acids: CASWGRQGNTEAFF. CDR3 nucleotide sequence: TGTGCTTCTTGGGGTAGGCAAGGGAACACTGAAGCTTTCTTT.

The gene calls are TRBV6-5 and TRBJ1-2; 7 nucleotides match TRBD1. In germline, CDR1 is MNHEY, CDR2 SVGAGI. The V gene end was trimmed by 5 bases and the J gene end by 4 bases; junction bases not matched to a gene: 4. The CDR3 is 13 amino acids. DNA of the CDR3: TGTGCCAGCAGTCCAGGGGGTACCTATGGCTACACCTTC. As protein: CASSPGGTYGYTF.

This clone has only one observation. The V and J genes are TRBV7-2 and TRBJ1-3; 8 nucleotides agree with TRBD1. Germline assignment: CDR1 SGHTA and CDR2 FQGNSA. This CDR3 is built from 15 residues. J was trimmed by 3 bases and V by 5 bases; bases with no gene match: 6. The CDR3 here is CASSHRTGSGNTIYF. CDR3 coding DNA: TGTGCCAGCAGCCACCGGACAGGGAGTGGAAACACCATATATTTT.

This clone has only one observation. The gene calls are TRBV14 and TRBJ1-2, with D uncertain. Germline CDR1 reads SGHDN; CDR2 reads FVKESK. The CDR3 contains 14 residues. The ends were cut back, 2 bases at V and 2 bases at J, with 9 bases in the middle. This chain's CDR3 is CASSQRPDNYGYTF. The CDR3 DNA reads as TGTGCCAGCAGCCAAAGGCCAGACAACTATGGCTACACCTTC.

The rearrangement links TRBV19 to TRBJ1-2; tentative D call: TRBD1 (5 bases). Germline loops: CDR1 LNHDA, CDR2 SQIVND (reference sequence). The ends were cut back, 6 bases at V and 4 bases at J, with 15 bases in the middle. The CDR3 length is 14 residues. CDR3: CASSPTGPSYGYTF. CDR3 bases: TGTGCCAGTAGCCCCACAGGACCCTCCTATGGCTACACCTTC.

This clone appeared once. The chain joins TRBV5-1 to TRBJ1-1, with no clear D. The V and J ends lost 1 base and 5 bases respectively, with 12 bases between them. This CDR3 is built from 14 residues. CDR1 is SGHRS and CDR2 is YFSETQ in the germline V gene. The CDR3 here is CASSLRDFGTEAFF. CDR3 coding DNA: TGCGCCAGCAGCTTGCGAGATTTTGGAACTGAAGCTTTCTTT.

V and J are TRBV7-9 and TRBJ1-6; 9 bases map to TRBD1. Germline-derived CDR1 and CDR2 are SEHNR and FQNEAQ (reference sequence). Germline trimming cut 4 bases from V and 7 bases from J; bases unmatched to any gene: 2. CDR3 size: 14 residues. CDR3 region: CASSWGTGNSPLHF. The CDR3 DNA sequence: TGTGCCAGCAGCTGGGGGACAGGGAATTCACCCCTCCACTTT.

In DNA, the CDR3 is TGTGCCAGCAGCTTTCGGGACAGGGAGAAGACCCAGTACTTC. Amino acid sequence: CASSFRDREKTQYF. The chain combines TRBV5-5 with TRBJ2-5; 9 nucleotides line up with TRBD1. Unmatched junction bases numbered 5, after V lost 2 bases and J lost 6 bases. Looked up from germline, CDR1 is SGHKS and CDR2 is YYEKEE (reference sequence). CDR3 length equals 14 residues.

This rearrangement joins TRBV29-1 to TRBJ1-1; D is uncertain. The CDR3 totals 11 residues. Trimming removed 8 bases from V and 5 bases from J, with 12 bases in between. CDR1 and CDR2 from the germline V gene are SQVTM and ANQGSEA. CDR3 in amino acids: CSISVWTEAFF. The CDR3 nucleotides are TGCAGCATTTCCGTGTGGACTGAAGCTTTCTTT.

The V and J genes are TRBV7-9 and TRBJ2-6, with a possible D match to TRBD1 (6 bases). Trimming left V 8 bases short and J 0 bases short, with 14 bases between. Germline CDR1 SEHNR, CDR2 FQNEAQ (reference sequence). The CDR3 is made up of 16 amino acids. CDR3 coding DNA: TGTGCCAGCCTTAGGGCAGGGGTCTCTGGGGCCAACGTCCTGACTTTC. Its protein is CASLRAGVSGANVLTF.

The CDR3, as DNA: TGTGCCAGTAGTATACAGGGGAGCTACGAGCAGTACTTC. Amino acid sequence: CASSIQGSYEQYF. The chain uses TRBV19 and TRBJ2-7, with D possibly TRBD1 on 6 matching bases. In germline, CDR1 is LNHDA, CDR2 SQIVND (reference sequence). This CDR3 comprises 13 residues. The V and J ends lost 2 bases and 3 bases respectively, with 8 bases between them.